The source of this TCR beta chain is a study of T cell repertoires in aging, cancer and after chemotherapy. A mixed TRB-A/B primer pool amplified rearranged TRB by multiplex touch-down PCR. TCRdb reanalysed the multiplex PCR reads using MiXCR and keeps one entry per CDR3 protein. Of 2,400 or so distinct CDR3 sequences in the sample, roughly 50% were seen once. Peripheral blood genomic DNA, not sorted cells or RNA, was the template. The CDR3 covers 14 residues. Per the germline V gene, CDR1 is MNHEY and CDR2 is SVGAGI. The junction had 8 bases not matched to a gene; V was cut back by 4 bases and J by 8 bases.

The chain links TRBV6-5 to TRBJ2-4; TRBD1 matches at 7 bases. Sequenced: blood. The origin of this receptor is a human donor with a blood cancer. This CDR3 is CASSFQGDGDIQYF. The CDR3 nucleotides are TGTGCCAGCAGTTTTCAGGGGGACGGGGACATTCAGTACTTC.